This T cell receptor (beta chain) was found in a study of blood T cell repertoires in COVID-19. Turning to the study itself: Some COVID-19 samples were acute and others convalescent; all came from the United States, Italy and Spain.

The trim removed 1 base at V and 4 bases at J, leaving 4 bases unmatched. This CDR3 is 16 amino acids long. Per germline, CDR1 MNHEY and CDR2 SVGAGI. Per the original data handling: Estimation of nucleated cell counts was performed using reference gene primer amplification. Repertoires were generated with immunoSEQ multiplex PCR, while TCRdb's copy carries only in-frame clones and drops some. From that table come the V and J calls and clone size; the DNA was used to work out D and trimming. The sample lists about 22,000 clones; more than 85% were seen once. In its sample, this clone was seen once. The sequencing input was peripheral blood. This sequence was found in a woman in her seventies with active COVID-19. The gene calls are TRBV6-5 and TRBJ1-4; TRBD1 matches at 9 bases. As DNA, the CDR3 is TGTGCCAGCAGTTACTGGACAGGGGCAGTTAATGAAAAACTGTTTTTT. It yields the protein CASSYWTGAVNEKLFF.